This TCR beta chain derives from a study of CD8 T cells in ankylosing spondylitis. The CDR3 is 13 residues long. Between the trimmed V and J ends, which lost 2 bases and 4 bases, there was a span of 5 bases. Whole-study findings and limits: Reactive arthritis synovial fluid and blood were previously reported to contain some motif variants. Matched synovial fluid from ankylosing spondylitis patients was reported to be enriched for disease-linked clones. Clones linked to disease, bearing a CD8+ phenotype, were relatively rare in peripheral blood. Seemingly characteristic of ankylosing spondylitis blood was a TCR beta motif consisting of 7 or 8 highly homologous variants.

Making use of molecular barcodes, quantitative 5'-RACE generated TCR beta libraries. One entry per CDR3 protein results from TCRdb running MiXCR on the 5' RACE reads. The repertoire has 390,000 or so distinct CDR3 sequences, about 20% of them found once; the top ten carry approximately 15%. This clonotype was found a few times. The antigen remains undetermined. The specimen was blood, either unsorted or a sorted T cell fraction (not recorded which). The sequence was obtained from a male donor with ankylosing spondylitis. This chain connects TRBV12-3 or TRBV12-4 to TRBJ2-2, with D unresolved. The CDR3 coding sequence is TGTGCCAGCAGTTTATCTCGCACCGGGGAGCTGTTTTTT. Translating it yields CASSLSRTGELFF.